This paragraph reports one TCR beta chain. Its specific antigen is unknown. Base-call qualities are not available, and no considerably larger clone is one nucleotide away. The sample comes from a study of regulatory T cells in long-lasting Graves disease (dated by TCRdb to the early 2020s). Regarding the study in general: Persistent Graves' disease meant more than 5 years of antithyroid drug treatment with TSH receptor autoantibodies that stayed positive. The study was conducted in China and was registered as a clinical trial. A total of 35 or so samples underwent TCR sequencing: approximately 13 from persistent and around 20 from newly diagnosed Graves' disease patients. In the clinical cohort, patients with persistent Graves' disease had used antithyroid drugs for an average of about 10.3 years. Patients with persistent Graves' disease were compared with patients with newly diagnosed Graves' disease using TCR sequencing and RNA sequencing of peripheral blood.

The time point tag for this specimen amounts to: persistent/refractory GD, antithyroid drugs over 5 years with positive TRAb. RNA was extracted from PBMCs in TRIzol for both TCR sequencing and RNA sequencing. Graves' disease was diagnosed according to American Thyroid Association guidelines. Patients were recruited from an endocrinology department in Xi'an, China. From each patient, around 9 milliliters of peripheral blood was collected into an EDTA anticoagulant tube. PBMCs were isolated by Ficoll Paque Plus density gradient separation without further T cell sorting. An Agilent 2100 Bioanalyzer and agarose gel were used to check RNA quality, and a NanoDrop 2000 was used to measure RNA concentration. Its CDR3 holds 15 amino acids, cysteine through phenylalanine. Left in the record is the CDR3 DNA by itself, 45 bases read in frame from the first base. A distance of 10 bases separates the germline ends of V and J, which lose 2 bases and 2 bases respectively.

Points the paper makes about the study in general: Persistent patients shared more public clonotypes among themselves (around 3,000) than newly diagnosed patients did (more than 950). Preferential use of TRBV28, TRBJ1-2 and TRBJ2-5 was observed in persistent disease, whereas TRBV20-1 and TRBJ2-1 were favored in newly diagnosed disease. Sequencing and analysis were limited to the TCR beta chain. Peripheral blood alone was examined, since thyroid tissue, which constituted the primary lesion, could not be accessed. Compared with newly diagnosed patients, patients with persistent Graves' disease had lower TCR Shannon entropy and fewer highly expanded clones, which suggests clonal expansion. The small sample size was acknowledged by the authors as a limitation that may reduce accuracy.

Receptor libraries were prepared by multiplex PCR. Instrument used: Illumina HiSeq 4000. CDR3 regions were amplified by Arm-PCR with iRepertoire HTBI primers to construct TCR beta libraries. Gel purification was performed on PCR products prior to sequencing. Turning to the authors' computational methods: Gene usage analysis of CDR3 amino acid clonotypes used the approximately 62 TRBV and about 13 TRBJ segments found across samples. COPE and FqMerger were used to merge the filtered high-quality paired reads into contigs. Contigs were aligned with BLAST to IMGT TRBV, TRBD and TRBJ reference genes, and CDR3 was defined per IMGT. Any clonotype with a frequency above 0.1% was classified as a highly expanded clone. Shannon entropy was used to measure repertoire diversity, and the Gini coefficient was used to measure V-J evenness. Clonotypes shared by more than one individual were considered public. TCRdb's own reprocessing of the public reads used fastp at Q25 and MiXCR and kept productive beta chains. Merged by CDR3 protein, the rows form single entries marked with the most common genes and DNA. In this record, the V and J calls reflect TCRdb's handling and not the investigators' own analysis. Counted in this sample were roughly 700,000 distinct CDR3 sequences; roughly 30% of them appeared once. The ten largest clones capture 35% to 55% of the sample.

This receptor chain uses TRBV12-3 or TRBV12-4 and TRBJ1-3; a tentative D call is TRBD1 (6 bases match). This receptor was taken from a female donor with Graves disease. This sample comprised peripheral blood mononuclear cells (PBMCs), obtained when the disease was refractory, from a patient treated with antithyroid drugs. The sequenced DNA is TGTGCCAGCAGTTTATCAGGGGTCACTGGAAACACCATATATTTT. Translated, this is CASSLSGVTGNTIYF.